This is a list of T cell receptor beta chains from one sample in a study of tumor and adjacent non-tumor tissue in lung cancer. MiXCR was run by TCRdb on the multiplex PCR reads, yielding one entry per CDR3 protein. The data hold around 74,000 distinct CDR3 sequences, with 55% to 70% observed a single time. The specimen was lung tumor tissue. The receptors come from a woman in her 70s with non-small cell lung cancer. The CDR3 runs from the conserved cysteine through the conserved F or W. The order of the fields is CDR3 DNA, CDR3 protein, V gene, D gene, J gene, clone size. A D gene is named only where the DNA matches it firmly. Some rows mark clone size as missing; the rest say once, few, many or name a class of expanded clone.

DNA: TGTGCCAGCAGCTTAGCAAGACTAGCGGGGGAAGTCCAAGAGACCCAGTACTTC; CDR3: CASSLARLAGEVQETQYF; V: TRBV7-9; D: TRBD2; J: TRBJ2-5; size: many
DNA: TGCAGCGTTCCAATCCGGGACACGACTGGAAACACCATATATTTT; CDR3: CSVPIRDTTGNTIYF; V: TRBV29-1; D: .; J: TRBJ1-3; size: many
DNA: TGCAGCGTCGGACGGAGGGGGACTAATGAAAAACTTTTTTTT; CDR3: CSVGRRGTNEKLFF; V: TRBV29-1; D: .; J: TRBJ1-4; size: .
DNA: TGCGCCAGCAGTGAGTCACCAGAAATTACGAACACTAAAGCCTTCTTT; CDR3: CASSESPEITNTKAFF; V: TRBV10-2; D: .; J: TRBJ1-1; size: few
DNA: TGCAGTGTAAGCAGTAGGGAGACCCAGTACTTC; CDR3: CSVSSRETQYF; V: TRBV20-1; D: .; J: TRBJ2-5; size: .
DNA: TGTGCCAGCAGTTTGTCAGGGGGACTCAACGAGCAGTACTTC; CDR3: CASSLSGGLNEQYF; V: TRBV12-3/TRBV12-4; D: .; J: TRBJ2-7; size: many
DNA: TGTGCCAGCAGCACTGGGGTCTCCTATGGCTACACCTTC; CDR3: CASSTGVSYGYTF; V: TRBV7-8; D: .; J: TRBJ1-2; size: .
DNA: .; CDR3: CAARTGGSYGCTF; V: TRBV10-3; D: .; J: TRBJ1-2; size: .
DNA: TGCGGCGTCCATAGCCTGGGGAGTAGCGGGGGATATAATGAGCAGTTCTTC; CDR3: CGVHSLGSSGGYNEQFF; V: TRBV29-1; D: TRBD2; J: TRBJ2-1; size: .
DNA: TGTGCCAGTAGTAAAGGACAGGGGACATATAGCGATCAGCCCCAGCGTTTT; CDR3: CASSKGQGTYSDQPQRF; V: TRBV19; D: TRBD1; J: TRBJ1-5; size: .
DNA: TGCAGTGCTGAGGTCGGGCTAGCCAAAAACATTCAGTACTTC; CDR3: CSAEVGLAKNIQYF; V: TRBV20-1; D: .; J: TRBJ2-4; size: few
DNA: TGCGCCAACAACTATGGGGAGATTGGAAACACCATATATTTT; CDR3: CANNYGEIGNTIYF; V: TRBV5-1; D: .; J: TRBJ1-3; size: .
DNA: TGTGCCAGCAGTTTCTCGTTCGTCCACACGGCATCAGATAGGCAGTATTTT; CDR3: CASSFSFVHTASDRQYF; V: TRBV28; D: .; J: TRBJ2-3; size: .
DNA: TGCAGTGCTAGTTTCGTTGGGGGAAACACTGAAGCTTTCTTT; CDR3: CSASFVGGNTEAFF; V: TRBV20-1; D: .; J: TRBJ1-1; size: few
DNA: TGTGCCACCTTTTCGGGGGACCATAGCAATCAGCCCCAGCATTTT; CDR3: CATFSGDHSNQPQHF; V: TRBV28; D: .; J: TRBJ1-5; size: many
DNA: TGTGCCGGTAGCTTATCAGCGGACTCCTCCTACGAGCAGTACTTC; CDR3: CAGSLSADSSYEQYF; V: TRBV11-2; D: .; J: TRBJ2-7; size: .
DNA: TGTGCCAGCAGTCGCTGGACAGGGGTTACAGATACGCAGTATTTT; CDR3: CASSRWTGVTDTQYF; V: TRBV6-5; D: TRBD1; J: TRBJ2-3; size: .
DNA: TGTGCCACTTCGAGCGGGGGGGCGGCCTACGAGCAGTACTTC; CDR3: CATSSGGAAYEQYF; V: TRBV27; D: TRBD2; J: TRBJ2-7; size: few
DNA: TGTGCCATCAGTGAGAGGGCAGGCCGTGAAAAACTGTTTTTT; CDR3: CAISERAGREKLFF; V: TRBV10-3; D: .; J: TRBJ1-4; size: medium-sized
DNA: TGCGCCAGCAGCTCTCGGGACGTAGACACCGGGGATCTGTTTTTT; CDR3: CASSSRDVDTGDLFF; V: TRBV4-1; D: .; J: TRBJ2-2; size: .
DNA: TGCGCCAGCAGTCGGGACAGGTGCGACGAGCAGTACTTC; CDR3: CASSRDRCDEQYF; V: TRBV10-1; D: TRBD1; J: TRBJ2-7; size: .
DNA: TGTGCGAGCAGCCTAACAGGTCTAGTCAAAAACATTCAGTACTTC; CDR3: CASSLTGLVKNIQYF; V: TRBV11-1; D: .; J: TRBJ2-4; size: .
DNA: TGTGCCAGCAGTACTATCGAGAGGGCCATCACAGATACGCAGTATTTT; CDR3: CASSTIERAITDTQYF; V: TRBV12-3/TRBV12-4; D: .; J: TRBJ2-3; size: .
DNA: TGCGCCAGCAACCAAGACGGCTTATCCTACGATGAGCAGTTCTTC; CDR3: CASNQDGLSYDEQFF; V: TRBV4-1; D: .; J: TRBJ2-1; size: .
DNA: TGTGCCGGCTCGCGGGCCCTCACCACAGATACGCAGTATTTT; CDR3: CAGSRALTTDTQYF; V: TRBV19; D: .; J: TRBJ2-3; size: few
DNA: TGCGCCAGCAATCCTAGCAGGGGAGTTACAGATACGCAGTATTTT; CDR3: CASNPSRGVTDTQYF; V: TRBV10-2; D: .; J: TRBJ2-3; size: .
DNA: TGCGCCAGCAGCTGGACTAGCGGGAGCCCAAACACGGGGGAGCTGTTTTTT; CDR3: CASSWTSGSPNTGELFF; V: TRBV5-1; D: TRBD2; J: TRBJ2-2; size: .
DNA: TGTGCCAACAGTTACTCGACTAGGGCCAGGACGTGTGAAGCTTTCTTT; CDR3: CANSYSTRARTCEAFF; V: TRBV6-5; D: .; J: TRBJ1-1; size: .
DNA: TGCAGTGCTGGTTGGGCGTCGGGATATGGCTACACCTTC; CDR3: CSAGWASGYGYTF; V: TRBV20-1; D: .; J: TRBJ1-2; size: many
DNA: TGTGCCAGCAGTATAGGAGGAGATTCATACGAGCAGTACTTC; CDR3: CASSIGGDSYEQYF; V: TRBV12-3/TRBV12-4; D: .; J: TRBJ2-7; size: .
DNA: TGTGCCAACACCCCGAATCGAGCGGGACGGAATGAGCAGTCCTTC; CDR3: CANTPNRAGRNEQSF; V: TRBV6-6; D: TRBD2; J: TRBJ2-1; size: .
DNA: TGTAGCGTTGAGGATTGGCTAGCGGCCGAGAATGAGCAGTTCTTC; CDR3: CSVEDWLAAENEQFF; V: TRBV29-1; D: TRBD2; J: TRBJ2-1; size: .
DNA: TGTGCCAGCACCGCCGGGACAGGGACCTACGAGCAGTACTTC; CDR3: CASTAGTGTYEQYF; V: TRBV28; D: TRBD1; J: TRBJ2-7; size: .
DNA: TGTGCCAGCAGCTTGGACCAGCGGGACGAGGAAGAGCAGTTCTTC; CDR3: CASSLDQRDEEEQFF; V: TRBV7-3; D: TRBD2; J: TRBJ2-1; size: .
DNA: TGTATCACCAGTGATTTGTCGACCAATCAGCCCCAGCATTTT; CDR3: CITSDLSTNQPQHF; V: TRBV24-1; D: .; J: TRBJ1-5; size: .
DNA: TGTGCCAGCAGCACAGCTCAAGAGACCCAGTACTTC; CDR3: CASSTAQETQYF; V: TRBV5-4; D: .; J: TRBJ2-5; size: many
DNA: TGCAGCGTAACCACCGGGACACATGAAGCTTTCTTT; CDR3: CSVTTGTHEAFF; V: TRBV29-1; D: .; J: TRBJ1-1; size: .
DNA: TGCAGCGATGATGAGTCCTACAATGGGCAGTTCTTC; CDR3: CSDDESYNGQFF; V: TRBV29-1; D: .; J: TRBJ2-1; size: .
DNA: TGTGCCAGAAGTGAATTCAGGGGAGGGGGAATCACCAGGGAGGTGTTTTTT; CDR3: CARSEFRGGGITREVFF; V: TRBV6-1; D: .; J: TRBJ2-2; size: .
DNA: TGTGCCAGCATCGATAACCATTCGGTGGATACGCAGTATTTT; CDR3: CASIDNHSVDTQYF; V: TRBV12-3/TRBV12-4; D: .; J: TRBJ2-3; size: .
DNA: TGTGCCATCAGTGCAAGCTGGGACAGTATCTCCTACGAGCTGTACTTC; CDR3: CAISASWDSISYELYF; V: TRBV10-3; D: TRBD1; J: TRBJ2-7; size: once
DNA: TGTGCCAGCACACCCGAGGACAGGGGGCTAAGGTACATTCAGTACTTC; CDR3: CASTPEDRGLRYIQYF; V: TRBV28; D: TRBD1; J: TRBJ2-4; size: .
DNA: TGTGCTAGCAGACTTGAACGGGGATGGGGCACAGAAACGCAGTATTTT; CDR3: CASRLERGWGTETQYF; V: TRBV6-1; D: .; J: TRBJ2-3; size: once
DNA: TGCAGCGTCCATGGGGAGGGAGGGGAGCTGTTTTTT; CDR3: CSVHGEGGELFF; V: TRBV29-1; D: TRBD2; J: TRBJ2-2; size: .